Following are 27 T cell receptor beta chains from one sample sequenced in a study of cytomegalovirus exposure and HLA in healthy donors. Profiling relied on immunoSEQ multiplex PCR, and the TCRdb table lists in-frame clones only, not all of them. The table lists 300,000 to 400,000 clones, 86% of them singletons, with 0.83% in the top ten. The sample taken for sequencing was PBMCs. All receptors derive from a woman under 30 in good health and CMV-seronegative.

The chain joins TRBV7-8 to TRBJ2-7; 7 bases are a match to TRBD1. The CDR3 has 16 residues. Trimming took 5 bases from V and 2 from J; bases not matched to a gene: 12. From germline, CDR1 is SGHVS and CDR2 FQNEAQ. The CDR3, as DNA: TGTGCCAGCAGCCCATTCCTCGGGACAGACCCCTACGAGCAGTACTTC. It codes for CASSPFLGTDPYEQYF.

The chain couples TRBV10-1 to TRBJ2-7, with 10 bases matching TRBD2. The CDR3 loop spans 15 amino acids. CDR1 is WNHNN, CDR2 SYGVQD, per germline (reference sequence). V gave up 2 bases and J gave up 5 bases; unmatched junction bases: 6. The CDR3 DNA follows: TGCGCCAGCAGTGAGATCGCTAGCGGGAGTAACGAGCAGTACTTC. Protein: CASSEIASGSNEQYF.

The V call is TRBV19, the J call TRBJ1-1; 7 bases agree with TRBD1. Germline trimming cut 6 bases from V and 0 bases from J; bases unmatched to any gene: 7. The CDR3 extends over 15 amino acids. Germline loops: CDR1 LNHDA, CDR2 SQIVND (reference sequence). The CDR3 reads CASRNKGQMNTEAFF. The CDR3 DNA reads TGTGCCAGTAGGAACAAGGGACAGATGAACACTGAAGCTTTCTTT. Variable domain in full (rest from reference TRBV19 and TRBJ1-1): DGGITQSPKYLFRKEGQNVTLSCEQNLNHDAMYWYRQDPGQGLRLIYYSQIVNDFQKGDIAEGYSVSREKKESFPLTVTSAQKNPTAFYLCASRNKGQMNTEAFFGQGTRLTVV.

This chain links TRBV5-5 with TRBJ2-1; TRBD1 is a possible D gene (6 bases). V was shortened by 4 bases and J by 6 bases, with 20 bases between the two germline ends. CDR3 length equals 16 residues. Germline CDR1 SGHKS, CDR2 YYEKEE (reference sequence). The CDR3 protein is CASSIGTPRPVNEQFF. CDR3 nucleotides: TGTGCCAGCAGCATCGGGACACCCCGACCGGTCAATGAGCAGTTCTTC.

V is TRBV27 and J is TRBJ2-1, with D possibly TRBD2 on 6 matching bases. The V gene lost 2 bases and the J gene lost 10 bases, with 12 bases spanning the gap. The CDR3 has 13 residues. Germline CDR1 is MNHEY and CDR2 is SMNVEV (reference sequence). CDR3: CASSLKAGIEQFF. CDR3 coding DNA: TGTGCCAGCAGTTTAAAGGCGGGAATAGAGCAGTTCTTC.

V is TRBV15 and J is TRBJ1-4; TRBD1 aligns across 10 bases. CDR1 and CDR2 from the germline V gene are LNHNV and YYDKDF (reference sequence). V lost 3 bases and J lost 7; bases outside the gene matches: 8. This CDR3 is 16 amino acids long. The CDR3 here is CATSRAATGGSEKLFF. CDR3 sequence (DNA): TGTGCCACCAGCAGGGCTGCGACAGGGGGCAGTGAAAAACTGTTTTTT.

CDR3 bases: TGCGCCAGCAGCTTGGCCCCAGGGCTAGTGACTGAAGCTTTCTTT. It encodes CASSLAPGLVTEAFF. This rearrangement joins TRBV5-1 to TRBJ1-1; TRBD1 might be the D (5 bases). V was clipped by 0 bases and J by 5 bases, with 14 bases between them. The CDR3 is 15 amino acids. Germline lookup yields CDR1 SGHRS and CDR2 YFSETQ.

This clone was detected a few times. This sample includes further DNA sequences coding for the same CDR3. This rearrangement joins TRBV4-1 to TRBJ2-7; D perhaps matches TRBD2 (6 bases). This CDR3 spans 15 amino acids. The V end lost 3 bases, the J end lost 0 bases, and 12 bases lay between the germline ends. The germline gives CDR1 MGHRA, CDR2 YSYEKL. Here the CDR3 reads CASSQEGGRSYEQYF. The CDR3 nucleotides are TGCGCCAGCAGCCAGGAAGGAGGGCGCTCCTACGAGCAGTACTTC.

V gene TRBV6-5 combines with J gene TRBJ1-1; weak D call: TRBD1 (6 bases). V was cut by 5 bases and J by 5 bases, with 18 bases left in between. Per the germline V gene, CDR1 is MNHEY and CDR2 is SVGAGI. The CDR3 runs to 15 residues. The CDR3 loop reads CASSNTGGFGTEAFF. The CDR3 coding sequence is TGTGCCAGCAGTAACACGGGGGGCTTCGGGACTGAAGCTTTCTTT.

The chain joins TRBV4-1 to TRBJ2-1, with 9 bases aligning to TRBD2. This CDR3 contains 15 residues. Germline V gene lookup returns CDR1 MGHRA and CDR2 YSYEKL. After removal of 4 bases from V and 5 bases from J, the junction contained 6 bases not matched to a gene. CDR3 residues: CASSPLLAGDNEQFF. Here the CDR3 DNA reads TGCGCCAGCAGCCCCTTACTAGCGGGTGACAATGAGCAGTTCTTC.

V usage is TRBV5-6 and J usage is TRBJ2-5; the match to TRBD1 covers 9 bases. J gave up 5 bases and V 3 bases, and 8 bases lay outside the gene matches. Germline CDR1 and CDR2: SGHDT and YYEEEE. This CDR3 region has 15 residues. Written as DNA, the CDR3 is TGTGCCAGCAGCTCTTCCGGGACAGGGTACGAGACCCAGTACTTC. It codes for CASSSSGTGYETQYF.

The chain carries TRBV27 and TRBJ2-5; D may be TRBD1 (6 bases). This CDR3 has 15 residues. From germline, CDR1 is MNHEY and CDR2 SMNVEV (reference sequence). The V end lost 6 bases, the J end lost 4 bases, and 18 bases lay between the germline ends. CDR3 bases: TGTGCCAGCAGCGGACAGTTGGGGCCCTTAGAGACCCAGTACTTC. Protein sequence: CASSGQLGPLETQYF.

The chain couples TRBV13 to TRBJ1-2; D might be TRBD1 (6 bases). Germline loops: CDR1 PRHDT, CDR2 FYEKMQ (reference sequence). V was clipped by 4 bases and J by 4 bases, with 13 bases between them. There are 14 residues in the CDR3. The CDR3 reads CASSSWSRGYGYTF. The CDR3 DNA is TGTGCCAGCAGCTCCTGGAGCAGGGGCTATGGCTACACCTTC.

The chain combines TRBV2 with TRBJ2-7; 9 nucleotides align to TRBD2. The CDR3 contains 15 residues. Losses at the gene ends were 2 bases for V and 4 bases for J; bases not matched to a gene: 6. Germline V gene sequence: CDR1 SNHLY, CDR2 FYNNEI. The CDR3 DNA sequence: TGTGCCAGCAGTGAATCGGTAGCGGGGGAATACGAGCAGTACTTC. Protein: CASSESVAGEYEQYF.

A note on this clone: The sample has other DNA sequences that encode this CDR3 too. The V call is TRBV18, the J call TRBJ2-7; 10 bases fit TRBD1. The CDR3 length is 14 residues. Trimming took 3 bases from V and 4 from J; bases not matched to a gene: 3. Looked up from germline, CDR1 is KGHSH and CDR2 is LQKENI. The CDR3 protein is CASSPGQGSYEQYF. The CDR3 coding sequence is TGTGCCAGCTCACCGGGACAGGGGAGTTACGAGCAGTACTTC.

The chain joins TRBV2 to TRBJ2-3; 14 nucleotides match TRBD2. Per germline, CDR1 SNHLY and CDR2 FYNNEI. With V trimmed by 10 bases and J by 2 bases, 14 bases remained unmatched. This CDR3 comprises 18 residues. The CDR3 region has the DNA TGTGCCACCAGGACTAGCGGGGGGCCCAAAGATTACACAGATACGCAGTATTTT. It specifies CATRTSGGPKDYTDTQYF.

The rearrangement joins TRBV27 to TRBJ2-1; TRBD2 agrees at 11 bases. The junction had 11 bases not matched to a gene; V was cut back by 2 bases and J by 11 bases. Germline V gene data show CDR1 as MNHEY and CDR2 as SMNVEV (reference sequence). The CDR3 runs to 16 residues. DNA for the CDR3: TGTGCCAGCAGTTTAGGGACTAGCGGCAGTCTGAGAAAGCAGTTCTTC. Protein product: CASSLGTSGSLRKQFF.

This sequence joins TRBV4-1 and TRBJ1-1; 8 bases align to TRBD1. The trim removed 3 bases at V and 2 bases at J, leaving 5 bases unmatched. The germline CDR1 and CDR2 sequences are MGHRA and YSYEKL. The CDR3 extends over 15 amino acids. In nucleotides, the CDR3 is TGCGCCAGCAGCCATCGGACAGGGACCAACACTGAAGCTTTCTTT. Translated: CASSHRTGTNTEAFF.

Only one count was recorded for this clone. The same CDR3 can be traced to other DNA sequences in this sample. The chain recombines TRBV6-1 with TRBJ2-6; 7 bases fit TRBD2. Germline V gives CDR1 MNHNS, CDR2 SASEGT. V lost 3 bases to trimming and J lost 4 bases; unmatched junction nucleotides: 3. This CDR3 spans 15 amino acids. CDR3 in amino acids: CASSEGGTGANVLTF. The CDR3 region has the DNA TGTGCCAGCAGTGAGGGGGGGACCGGGGCCAACGTCCTGACTTTC.

The V gene is TRBV7-8, the J gene TRBJ2-1; 9 positions agree with TRBD1. In germline, CDR1 is SGHVS, CDR2 FQNEAQ. The CDR3 is 17 residues long. Losses at the gene ends were 2 bases for V and 6 bases for J; bases not matched to a gene: 11. CDR3 in DNA: TGTGCCAGCAGCTTACAAAATGGACAGGGGCGAGGCAATGAGCAGTTCTTC. Its protein is CASSLQNGQGRGNEQFF. The full variable domain, its missing parts supplied by reference TRBV7-8 and TRBJ2-1, is GAGVSQSPRYKVAKRGQDVALRCDPISGHVSLFWYQQALGQGPEFLTYFQNEAQLDKSGLPSDRFFAERPEGSVSTLKIQRTQQEDSAVYLCASSLQNGQGRGNEQFFGPGTRLTVL.

The V call is TRBV30, the J call TRBJ2-1; D uncertain. V gave up 0 bases and J gave up 4 bases, with 10 bases separating them. This CDR3 is built from 14 residues. Germline assignment: CDR1 GTSNPN and CDR2 SVGIG (reference sequence). The CDR3, as DNA: TGTGCCTGGAGTGTTCTAGTCGGGTACAATGAGCAGTTCTTC. Its protein product is CAWSVLVGYNEQFF.

The chain has TRBV6-1 and TRBJ2-7, with TRBD2 matching over 13 bases. The CDR3 is 17 amino acids. Germline V gene data show CDR1 as MNHNS and CDR2 as SASEGT. Trimming took 2 bases from V and 0 from J; bases not matched to a gene: 4. The CDR3 DNA follows: TGTGCCAGCAGTGAATGGGGACTAGCGGGGAACTCCTACGAGCAGTACTTC. Residues: CASSEWGLAGNSYEQYF.

The V call is TRBV4-2, the J call TRBJ2-3; 13 nucleotides agree with TRBD2. CDR1 and CDR2 (germline): LGHNA, YNFKEQ. There are 16 residues in the CDR3. Germline trimming cut 4 bases from V and 8 bases from J; bases unmatched to any gene: 9. The CDR3 sequence: CASSLRTSGGDGTQYF. The CDR3 DNA is TGTGCCAGCAGCCTCCGGACTAGCGGGGGAGACGGTACGCAGTATTTT.

The chain carries TRBV6-5 and TRBJ2-5, with D tentatively TRBD1 (6 bases). Trimming stripped 2 bases from V and 6 bases from J, with 7 bases between. This CDR3 contains 12 residues. Per the germline V gene, CDR1 is MNHEY and CDR2 is SVGAGI. Here the CDR3 reads CASSYRGKTQYF. The CDR3 region has the DNA TGTGCCAGCAGTTACAGGGGGAAGACCCAGTACTTC.

The J gene is TRBJ2-2, the V gene TRBV13, with D possibly matching TRBD1 (7 bases). The CDR3 has 16 residues. Germline lookup yields CDR1 PRHDT and CDR2 FYEKMQ (reference sequence). V lost 5 bases and J lost 1, with 14 bases in between. CDR3 loop: CASSGGTAMNTGELFF. In DNA, the CDR3 is TGTGCCAGCAGCGGGGGGACAGCGATGAACACCGGGGAGCTGTTTTTT. The full variable domain, in which reference TRBV13 and TRBJ2-2 provide the parts outside the CDR3, is AAGVIQSPRHLIKEKRETATLKCYPIPRHDTVYWYQQGPGQDPQFLISFYEKMQSDKGSIPDRFSAQQFSDYHSELNMSSLELGDSALYFCASSGGTAMNTGELFFGEGSRLTVL.

This chain uses TRBV27 with TRBJ2-7, with D unresolved. Germline V CDR1 and CDR2: MNHEY, SMNVEV (reference sequence). The CDR3 covers 16 residues. V was clipped by 5 bases and J by 6 bases, with 23 bases between them. DNA of the CDR3: TGTGCCAGCAGTGCCCGCCAACCCCTCTTATCGGTCGAGCAGTACTTC. Protein: CASSARQPLLSVEQYF.

The chain carries TRBV5-5 and TRBJ2-7; 9 bases align to TRBD2. The V and J ends lost 0 bases and 3 bases, in that order; junction bases with no gene match: 4. Germline V gene data show CDR1 as SGHKS and CDR2 as YYEKEE (reference sequence). There are 15 residues in the CDR3. CDR3 in amino acids: CASSLASGKNYEQYF. For the CDR3, the DNA is TGTGCCAGCAGCTTGGCTAGCGGGAAAAACTACGAGCAGTACTTC.